What follows are 28 T cell receptor beta chains derived from one specimen sequenced in a study of siplizumab effects on memory and regulatory T cells. Assay: immunoSEQ multiplex PCR; the TCRdb copy retains only in-frame clones and omits some. The data contain over 70,000 clones, 85% to 90% of them singletons. Sequenced material: CD4+ T cells sorted from blood. These receptors were collected from a human donor in good health.

In DNA form, the CDR3 reads TGTGCCAGCAGTGCGACAGGGACCACTGAAGCTTTCTTT. This encodes CASSATGTTEAFF. This rearrangement joins TRBV6-1 to TRBJ1-1, with 7 bases fitting TRBD1. V lost 4 bases and J lost 4; bases outside the gene matches: 3. The length of the CDR3 is 13 residues. Germline CDR1 and CDR2: MNHNS and SASEGT.

The V and J genes are TRBV7-3 and TRBJ2-1, with D possibly matching TRBD2 (6 bases). The CDR3 is 14 amino acids. V lost 5 bases and J lost 7, with 15 bases in between. From germline, CDR1 is SGHTA and CDR2 FQGTGA. The CDR3 reads CASSAGPSPNEQFF. In DNA, the CDR3 is TGTGCCAGCAGCGCGGGACCATCCCCGAATGAGCAGTTCTTC.

The CDR3 here is CASSRTQGAYEQYF. CDR3 in DNA: TGTGCCAGCAGTAGAACACAGGGGGCCTACGAGCAGTACTTC. The chain links TRBV6-1 to TRBJ2-7, with 8 positions matching TRBD1. This CDR3 spans 14 amino acids. Germline assignment: CDR1 MNHNS and CDR2 SASEGT. Losses at the gene ends were 5 bases for V and 2 bases for J; bases not matched to a gene: 5.

The rearrangement uses TRBV4-1 and TRBJ1-1, with a weak D call TRBD1 (5 bases). The CDR3 runs to 14 residues. Germline CDR1 is MGHRA and CDR2 is YSYEKL. V was shortened by 1 base and J by 5 bases, with 11 bases between the two germline ends. CDR3 DNA sequence: TGCGCCAGCAGCCAAGTGGGACTCGGGACTGAAGCTTTCTTT. This sequence encodes CASSQVGLGTEAFF.

The chain links TRBV9 to TRBJ2-5; tentative D call: TRBD2 (7 bases). The V end lost 2 bases, the J end lost 2 bases, and 16 bases lay between the germline ends. Germline V gene lookup returns CDR1 SGDLS and CDR2 YYNGEE. This CDR3 is 16 amino acids long. This chain's CDR3 is CASSVGGGSLQETQYF. DNA of the CDR3: TGTGCCAGCAGCGTGGGAGGGGGTAGCCTTCAAGAGACCCAGTACTTC.

The gene calls are TRBV30 and TRBJ2-7; D is undetermined. Germline V gene sequence: CDR1 GTSNPN, CDR2 SVGIG (reference sequence). The CDR3 sequence is 13 residues long. Trimming left V 3 bases short and J 1 base short, with 10 bases between. The CDR3 loop reads CAWSNRTSYEQYF. CDR3 nucleotides: TGTGCCTGGAGCAACAGAACTTCCTACGAGCAGTACTTC.

The CDR3 protein is CASSLVGTSAYNEQFF. CDR3 DNA sequence: TGTGCCAGCAGCTTAGTCGGGACTAGTGCCTACAATGAGCAGTTCTTC. The genes are TRBV7-2 and TRBJ2-1; 8 nucleotides match TRBD2. Trimming at V came to 1 base and at J to 2 bases, leaving 4 bases not matched to a gene. CDR3 size: 16 residues. The germline V gene encodes CDR1 SGHTA and CDR2 FQGNSA.

This clone showed up just a few times. The chain carries TRBV4-2 and TRBJ1-5; TRBD1 agrees at 9 bases. Germline loops: CDR1 LGHNA, CDR2 YNFKEQ. J lost 3 bases, V lost 6 bases, and 9 bases had no gene match. This CDR3 is built from 16 residues. The CDR3 is CASSRDRVPTNQPQHF. DNA of the CDR3: TGTGCCAGCAGTCGGGACAGGGTCCCCACCAATCAGCCCCAGCATTTT.

This chain uses TRBV7-8 with TRBJ1-5; the D is unclear. Germline assignment: CDR1 SGHVS and CDR2 FQNEAQ. V shed 0 bases and J shed 5 bases, with 8 bases lying between them. The CDR3 has 14 amino acids. CDR3 in amino acids: CASSLARADQPQHF. The DNA of the CDR3 is TGTGCCAGCAGCTTAGCGCGAGCCGATCAGCCCCAGCATTTT.

CDR3 amino acids: CASSQGVARADKNIQYF. The CDR3 DNA reads TGCGCCAGCAGCCAAGGGGTTGCTAGAGCTGACAAAAACATTCAGTACTTC. V and J are TRBV4-1 and TRBJ2-4; no clear D. The CDR3 is 17 residues long. The germline V and J ends were trimmed by 1 base and 3 bases, with 16 bases remaining between them. The germline V gene has CDR1 MGHRA and CDR2 YSYEKL.

The chain has TRBV10-3 and TRBJ2-7; TRBD2 aligns across 9 bases. CDR1 is ENHRY and CDR2 is SYGVKD in the germline V gene. V lost 3 bases, J lost 0 bases, and 6 bases stayed unmatched. CDR3 length equals 16 residues. Here the CDR3 DNA reads TGTGCCATCAGTGACTTGCTAGCGGGAAGCTCCTACGAGCAGTACTTC. Protein product: CAISDLLAGSSYEQYF.

The chain is built from TRBV21-1 and TRBJ1-5; the table assigns TRBD1, which was not confirmed against the DNA. TRBV21-1 is an annotated pseudogene. The CDR3 has 18 amino acids. The CDR3 bases are TGTGCCAGCAGCATCCCCCGGGACAGTAGTTATAGCAATCAGCCCCAGCATTTT. Protein sequence: CASSIPRDSSYSNQPQHF.

The J gene is TRBJ2-5, the V gene TRBV1; the table assigns TRBD2, which was not confirmed against the DNA. TRBV1 is labeled a pseudogene. This CDR3 region has 17 residues. CDR3 protein: CTSSQAVRLFLAPSRYF. DNA of the CDR3: TGCACCAGCAGCCAAGCCGTTAGGCTGTTCCTAGCGCCCTCGCGGTACTTC.

The J gene is TRBJ2-7, the V gene TRBV6-6; D is uncertain. Germline V gene sequence: CDR1 MNHNY, CDR2 SVGAGI (reference sequence). CDR3 length equals 13 residues. V gave up 7 bases and J gave up 6 bases, with 16 bases separating them. CDR3 sequence (DNA): TGTGCCAGCACTATCGGCGCAGGCGGCGAGCAGTACTTC. It yields the protein CASTIGAGGEQYF.

This clone was seen only a few times. This chain joins TRBV28 and TRBJ2-5; the D is unclear. The CDR3 is 12 residues long. Per the germline V gene, CDR1 is MDHEN and CDR2 is SYDVKM. V was shortened by 6 bases and J by 5 bases, with 10 bases between the two germline ends. CDR3 loop: CASSDSLETQYF. CDR3 sequence (DNA): TGTGCCAGCAGCGACTCCCTGGAGACCCAGTACTTC. Looking up the rest from reference TRBV28 and TRBJ2-5 gives the full variable domain: DVKVTQSSRYLVKRTGEKVFLECVQDMDHENMFWYRQDPGLGLRLIYFSYDVKMKEKGDIPEGYSVSREKKERFSLILESASTNQTSMYLCASSDSLETQYFGPGTRLLVL.

The V call is TRBV28, the J call TRBJ2-3; D is ambiguous. The CDR3 has 13 residues. The germline gives CDR1 MDHEN, CDR2 SYDVKM. V gave up 3 bases and J gave up 0 bases, with 4 bases separating them. The CDR3 loop is CASSFVSTDTQYF. CDR3 nucleotides: TGTGCCAGCAGTTTTGTGAGCACAGATACGCAGTATTTT.

The chain uses TRBV18 and TRBJ1-4; 9 nucleotides line up with TRBD1. CDR1 is KGHSH and CDR2 is LQKENI in the germline V gene. The CDR3 consists of 13 residues. With 3 bases clipped from V and 10 bases from J, the junction kept 3 bases outside the gene matches. The CDR3 here is CASSPGTGSKLFF. CDR3 coding DNA: TGTGCCAGCTCACCTGGGACAGGGTCAAAACTGTTTTTT.

This sequence joins TRBV5-4 and TRBJ2-3, with no clear D. The CDR3 has 14 amino acids. V lost 7 bases and J 2 bases, leaving 14 bases between the germline ends. Germline CDR1 and CDR2: SGHNT and YYREEE (reference sequence). CDR3 in DNA: TGTGCCAGCCGCATTGCTTTGCTCACAGATACGCAGTATTTT. It specifies CASRIALLTDTQYF.

The rearrangement uses TRBV4-1 and TRBJ1-4; 7 bases fit TRBD1. Trimming cost V 3 bases and J 1 base; bases outside gene matches: 2. The germline gives CDR1 MGHRA, CDR2 YSYEKL. The CDR3 loop spans 15 amino acids. As DNA, the CDR3 is TGCGCCAGCAGCCAGGACAGGAGAACTAATGAAAAACTGTTTTTT. This encodes CASSQDRRTNEKLFF.

The chain recombines TRBV19 with TRBJ1-2; no definite D call. The ends were cut back, 7 bases at V and 2 bases at J, with 11 bases in the middle. The CDR3 is 13 residues long. Germline lookup yields CDR1 LNHDA and CDR2 SQIVND (reference sequence). The CDR3 region is CASTRGTNYGYTF. Here the CDR3 DNA reads TGTGCCAGTACCCGGGGAACAAACTATGGCTACACCTTC.

The gene calls are TRBV28 and TRBJ1-1, with 8 bases lining up with TRBD1. J gave up 10 bases and V 6 bases, and 13 bases lay outside the gene matches. CDR1 is MDHEN, CDR2 SYDVKM, per germline. The CDR3 length is 14 residues. CDR3 protein: CASRNRDRRLRAFF. The CDR3 nucleotides are TGTGCCAGCAGAAACCGGGACAGGCGATTAAGAGCTTTCTTT.

This clone was seen just once. The CDR3 sequence: CASRARREGDEQFF. The CDR3 region has the DNA TGTGCCAGTAGAGCAAGGCGGGAGGGCGATGAGCAGTTCTTC. V gene TRBV19 combines with J gene TRBJ2-1; 9 bases are a match to TRBD2. Germline CDR1 is LNHDA and CDR2 is SQIVND (reference sequence). This CDR3 comprises 14 residues. V shed 6 bases, J shed 8 bases, and the junction held 8 bases outside the gene matches. Filled out from reference TRBV19 and TRBJ2-1, the complete variable domain reads DGGITQSPKYLFRKEGQNVTLSCEQNLNHDAMYWYRQDPGQGLRLIYYSQIVNDFQKGDIAEGYSVSREKKESFPLTVTSAQKNPTAFYLCASRARREGDEQFFGPGTRLTVL.

The sample holds one count of this clone. The rearrangement uses TRBV19 and TRBJ2-3, with 8 bases aligning to TRBD2. The CDR3 is 15 residues long. Germline loops: CDR1 LNHDA, CDR2 SQIVND (reference sequence). V gave up 6 bases and J gave up 8 bases; unmatched junction bases: 13. The CDR3 DNA reads as TGTGCCAGTAGGGCTAGCGGGTCCCCCCCGGGTACGCAGTATTTT. Translating it yields CASRASGSPPGTQYF.

The chain uses TRBV7-6 and TRBJ2-1; D is unresolved. Trimming stripped 2 bases from V and 15 bases from J, with 11 bases between. The CDR3 totals 11 residues. Germline CDR1 and CDR2: SGHVS and FNYEAQ. CDR3 DNA sequence: TGTGCCAGCAGCTTAAGGGAAAAGCTGTTCTTC. Translated: CASSLREKLFF.

This clone was seen just once. The CDR3 DNA sequence: TGTGCCTGGAACCGCGACGGGAACGGGGCAGATACGCAGTATTTT. It encodes CAWNRDGNGADTQYF. The chain carries TRBV30 and TRBJ2-3; maybe TRBD2 (5 bases). Looked up from germline, CDR1 is GTSNPN and CDR2 is SVGIG (reference sequence). V lost 4 bases and J 4 bases, leaving 18 bases between the germline ends. The CDR3 is 15 amino acids.

This chain connects TRBV30 to TRBJ2-4, with D perhaps matching TRBD1 (6 bases). Trimming stripped 0 bases from V and 8 bases from J, with 8 bases between. The germline V gene encodes CDR1 GTSNPN and CDR2 SVGIG (reference sequence). This CDR3 region has 12 residues. The CDR3 region has the DNA TGTGCCTGGAGTGTACAGGGATACATTCAGTACTTC. Translation gives CAWSVQGYIQYF.

V gene TRBV4-1 combines with J gene TRBJ1-5; tentative D call: TRBD1 (5 bases). CDR3 length: 16 residues. Germline CDR1 reads MGHRA; CDR2 reads YSYEKL. Between the trimmed V and J ends, which lost 3 bases and 0 bases, there was a span of 12 bases. CDR3 sequence (DNA): TGCGCCAGCAGCCACTTACAGGTGAATAGCAATCAGCCCCAGCATTTT. It encodes CASSHLQVNSNQPQHF.

J is TRBJ2-5 and V is TRBV28, with D perhaps TRBD1 (6 bases). In germline, CDR1 is MDHEN, CDR2 SYDVKM. Between the trimmed V and J ends, which lost 5 bases and 5 bases, there was a span of 21 bases. CDR3 length: 16 residues. CDR3 in DNA: TGTGCCAGCAGTCTCCACGACAGGACCGCTAGGGAGACCCAGTACTTC. Translated, it gives CASSLHDRTARETQYF.